The 25 T cell receptor beta chains presented below share a single source sample, sequenced in a study of blood T cell repertoires in COVID-19. Here immunoSEQ multiplex PCR was the method, and the copy in TCRdb shows in-frame clones only, minus some. The sample contains some 210,000 clones, roughly 84% of which appear only once. The sequencing sample was made of peripheral blood. The receptors originated from a middle-aged woman who had recovered from COVID-19.

The V and J genes are TRBV10-3 and TRBJ1-3, with D tentatively TRBD1 (5 bases). The germline V gene encodes CDR1 ENHRY and CDR2 SYGVKD. The CDR3 runs 15 residues. V lost 2 bases to trimming and J lost 5 bases, with 13 bases between them. CDR3 DNA: TGTGCCATCAGTGAGAAAGGGGCCGGTAGAAACACCATATATTTT. It specifies CAISEKGAGRNTIYF.

The V and J genes are TRBV29-1 and TRBJ2-1; 7 nucleotides match TRBD2. V dropped 0 bases and J dropped 9; count of bases not matched to a gene: 14. The length of the CDR3 is 16 residues. Germline V gives CDR1 SQVTM, CDR2 ANQGSEA. The chain's CDR3 is CSVEDLRHIGGSEQFF. The CDR3, as DNA: TGCAGCGTTGAAGACTTGAGGCACATTGGCGGGAGTGAGCAGTTCTTC.

This chain uses TRBV10-3 with TRBJ1-3, with TRBD1 matching over 7 bases. The germline gives CDR1 ENHRY, CDR2 SYGVKD. This CDR3 contains 15 residues. The J segment lost 3 bases and the V segment lost 6 bases, leaving 8 bases of the junction unmatched. CDR3 sequence: CAISEGQPLGNTIYF. CDR3 nucleotides: TGTGCCATCAGCGAGGGACAGCCGCTTGGAAACACCATATATTTT.

The rearrangement joins TRBV11-2 to TRBJ2-1, with a weak D call TRBD2 (6 bases). Trimming cost V 5 bases and J 0 bases, with 8 bases left between them. The CDR3 has 14 amino acids. Germline lookup yields CDR1 SGHAT and CDR2 FQNNGV. Here the CDR3 reads CASSPGSSYNEQFF. The CDR3, as DNA: TGTGCCAGCAGCCCCGGGAGCTCCTACAATGAGCAGTTCTTC.

The V and J genes are TRBV30 and TRBJ1-2; weak D call: TRBD1 (6 bases). CDR1 and CDR2 (germline): GTSNPN, SVGIG (reference sequence). Trimming removed 3 bases at V and 7 bases at J, with 12 bases between. This CDR3 has 12 amino acids. The CDR3 DNA is TGTGCCTGGAGAAGAGGGGGACGTGGCTACACCTTC. The encoded protein is CAWRRGGRGYTF. Combining the CDR3 with reference TRBV30 and TRBJ1-2 gives the whole variable domain SQTIHQWPATLVQPVGSPLSLECTVEGTSNPNLYWYRQAAGRGLQLLFYSVGIGQISSEVPQNLSASRPQDRQFILSSKKLLLSDSGFYLCAWRRGGRGYTFGSGTRLTVV.

The V call is TRBV25-1, the J call TRBJ2-7; TRBD1 agrees at 9 bases. This CDR3 is built from 12 residues. J lost 7 bases, V lost 9 bases, and 7 bases had no gene match. The germline CDR1 and CDR2 sequences are MGHDK and SYGVNS. CDR3 sequence: CASKTGGVEQYF. The DNA for the CDR3 is TGTGCCAGTAAGACAGGGGGGGTTGAGCAGTACTTC.

The V gene is TRBV20-1, the J gene TRBJ1-2; D unclear. CDR3 length: 11 amino acids. V gave up 3 bases and J gave up 5 bases, with 7 bases separating them. The germline V gene has CDR1 DFQATT and CDR2 SNEGSKA (reference sequence). CDR3: CSASTGYGYTF. Written as DNA, the CDR3 is TGCAGTGCTAGTACCGGGTATGGCTACACCTTC.

The chain uses TRBV28 and TRBJ1-1; D unclear. CDR1 and CDR2 from the germline V gene are MDHEN and SYDVKM. The CDR3 loop spans 12 amino acids. Trimming removed 4 bases at V and 2 bases at J, with 5 bases between. The CDR3 DNA is TGTGCCAGCAGTTCTTTTAACACTGAAGCTTTCTTT. Amino acids: CASSSFNTEAFF.

The V gene is TRBV12-3 or TRBV12-4, the J gene TRBJ2-3; 10 bases map to TRBD2. The CDR3 is 11 residues long. V dropped 8 bases and J dropped 14; count of bases not matched to a gene: 7. The CDR3 spells CASRAGGPPYF. DNA for the CDR3: TGTGCCAGCCGAGCGGGAGGGCCTCCGTATTTT.

The J gene is TRBJ2-3, the V gene TRBV28; the D gene is possibly TRBD2 (6 bases). CDR1 and CDR2 from the germline V gene are MDHEN and SYDVKM. The V gene lost 5 bases and the J gene lost 0 bases, with 15 bases spanning the gap. The CDR3 spans 16 residues. CDR3 bases: TGTGCCAGCAGTGATACTCTAGCGTTGAGCACAGATACGCAGTATTTT. It is translated as CASSDTLALSTDTQYF.

The V and J genes are TRBV6-1 and TRBJ2-1; D might be TRBD1 (6 bases). The V end lost 2 bases, the J end lost 8 bases, and 16 bases lay between the germline ends. The CDR3 loop spans 15 amino acids. Germline CDR1 is MNHNS and CDR2 is SASEGT. The CDR3 is CASSERLQGGDEQFF. CDR3 nucleotide sequence: TGTGCCAGCAGTGAACGGTTACAGGGCGGCGATGAGCAGTTCTTC.

J is TRBJ2-2 and V is TRBV29-1; a possible D gene is TRBD1 (6 bases). CDR1 and CDR2 from the germline V gene are SQVTM and ANQGSEA. CDR3 size: 15 residues. V was pared by 5 bases and J by 1 base, with 14 bases between. The CDR3 loop reads CSVKSRDKNTGELFF. The CDR3 nucleotides read TGCAGCGTTAAGAGCCGGGACAAGAACACCGGGGAGCTGTTTTTT.

V is TRBV18 and J is TRBJ2-5; 10 nucleotides match TRBD1. Germline V gene data show CDR1 as KGHSH and CDR2 as LQKENI. Trimming at V came to 3 bases and at J to 3 bases, leaving 4 bases not matched to a gene. This CDR3 region has 15 residues. The CDR3 loop is CASSPPGQGKETQYF. The CDR3, as DNA: TGTGCCAGCTCACCGCCGGGACAGGGGAAAGAGACCCAGTACTTC.

The J gene is TRBJ1-1, the V gene TRBV30, with unresolved D. V lost 5 bases, J lost 1 base, and 8 bases lay in between. CDR3 size: 12 residues. Germline assignment: CDR1 GTSNPN and CDR2 SVGIG (reference sequence). The CDR3 region is CAWATENTEAFF. CDR3 in DNA: TGTGCCTGGGCAACAGAGAACACTGAAGCTTTCTTT. Full variable domain (rest looked up from reference TRBV30 and TRBJ1-1): SQTIHQWPATLVQPVGSPLSLECTVEGTSNPNLYWYRQAAGRGLQLLFYSVGIGQISSEVPQNLSASRPQDRQFILSSKKLLLSDSGFYLCAWATENTEAFFGQGTRLTVV.

J is TRBJ1-2 and V is TRBV5-1, with 7 bases fitting TRBD1. CDR1 and CDR2 from the germline V gene are SGHRS and YFSETQ. The CDR3 consists of 13 residues. V was pared by 5 bases and J by 2 bases, with 3 bases of the junction left unmatched. The CDR3 protein is CASSPDRNYGYTF. In nucleotides, the CDR3 is TGCGCCAGCAGTCCGGACAGGAACTATGGCTACACCTTC.

The chain combines TRBV5-1 with TRBJ2-3; 7 nucleotides align to TRBD2. Germline CDR1 and CDR2: SGHRS and YFSETQ. The V gene end was trimmed by 0 bases and the J gene end by 0 bases; junction bases not matched to a gene: 1. This CDR3 region has 15 residues. The CDR3 DNA sequence: TGCGCCAGCAGCTTGGGACTAGCTAGCACAGATACGCAGTATTTT. It specifies CASSLGLASTDTQYF.

This clone was picked up one time. The V gene is TRBV29-1, the J gene TRBJ1-1, with TRBD1 as a possible D gene (6 bases). The germline CDR1 and CDR2 sequences are SQVTM and ANQGSEA. Trimming took off 1 base at V and 9 bases at J, with 12 bases between the two ends. CDR3 length equals 12 residues. The CDR3 sequence is CSVEAIQGKAFF. As DNA, the CDR3 is TGCAGCGTTGAAGCGATACAGGGTAAAGCTTTCTTT.

CDR3 nucleotides: TGTGCCAGCAGTTCCCAGGTGAACACTGAAGCTTTCTTT. Encoded protein: CASSSQVNTEAFF. The chain recombines TRBV12-3 or TRBV12-4 with TRBJ1-1, with D uncertain. The V end lost 4 bases, the J end lost 0 bases, and 6 bases lay between the germline ends. The CDR3 sequence is 13 residues long.

In its sample, this clone was seen once. The rearrangement links TRBV6-5 to TRBJ2-1, with TRBD2 matching over 10 bases. V shed 2 bases, J shed 8 bases, and the junction held 9 bases outside the gene matches. Germline CDR1 MNHEY, CDR2 SVGAGI. The length of the CDR3 is 16 residues. This chain's CDR3 is CASSYGSSGSNYEQFF. CDR3 in DNA: TGTGCCAGCAGTTACGGTTCTAGCGGGAGTAACTATGAGCAGTTCTTC.

The V gene is TRBV5-1, the J gene TRBJ2-3, with 13 bases identical to TRBD2. The V gene's germline CDR1 is SGHRS and CDR2 YFSETQ. The length of the CDR3 is 16 residues. V shed 4 bases and J 5 bases; nucleotides not matched to a gene: 7. As DNA, the CDR3 is TGCGCCAGCAGCCAAGGACTAGCGGGAGAGGTAGATACGCAGTATTTT. It translates to CASSQGLAGEVDTQYF.

The V gene is TRBV19, the J gene TRBJ1-5, with D possibly being TRBD1 (6 bases). The CDR3 length is 14 residues. CDR1 LNHDA and CDR2 SQIVND come from the germline V gene (reference sequence). Trimming cost V 5 bases and J 5 bases, with 13 bases left between them. The CDR3, as DNA: TGTGCCAGTAGTTTAGGGACAACATATCAGCCCCAGCATTTT. Translation gives CASSLGTTYQPQHF.

The chain recombines TRBV18 with TRBJ1-3; no firm D call. Looked up from germline, CDR1 is KGHSH and CDR2 is LQKENI. Trimming took off 2 bases at V and 0 bases at J, with 5 bases between the two ends. The CDR3 is made up of 14 amino acids. CDR3 in amino acids: CASSPESSGNTIYF. The CDR3 DNA follows: TGTGCCAGCTCACCAGAGTCCTCTGGAAACACCATATATTTT.

Concerning this clone: The final CDR3 position lacks the conserved phenylalanine or tryptophan, pointing to a likely read error. The limits of the CDR3 on the DNA are not certain, so only TCRdb's listed CDR3 is given. The J gene is TRBJ1-1, the V gene TRBV15; the listed D gene, TRBD1, was not tested against the DNA. CDR1 and CDR2 (germline): LNHNV, YYDKDF (reference sequence). The CDR3 is 9 amino acids in total, end residues counted. CDR3 in amino acids: CATSRLDRG.

The J gene is TRBJ1-1, the V gene TRBV6-5; tentative D call: TRBD1 (6 bases). V was shortened by 4 bases and J by 5 bases, with 14 bases between the two germline ends. The CDR3 extends over 14 amino acids. CDR1 is MNHEY, CDR2 SVGAGI, per germline. The CDR3 DNA follows: TGTGCCAGCAGTTCACCAGGGGAGGGAACTGAAGCTTTCTTT. This encodes CASSSPGEGTEAFF.

The rearrangement uses TRBV29-1 and TRBJ2-2; D perhaps matches TRBD1 (6 bases). This CDR3 has 14 amino acids. The germline gives CDR1 SQVTM, CDR2 ANQGSEA. V lost 8 bases and J lost 7, with 20 bases in between. CDR3 sequence: CSSKTNQGSGELFF. The CDR3 bases are TGCAGCTCGAAGACTAATCAGGGGAGCGGGGAGCTGTTTTTT.